This TCR beta chain was sequenced for a study of T cell changes during pregnancy in multiple sclerosis. This clone was recorded once. The CDR3 is 14 amino acids. Germline CDR1 and CDR2: KGHSH and LQKENI. Trimming pared 6 bases from V and 2 bases from J, leaving 14 bases between. TCRdb's table, derived via immunoSEQ multiplex PCR, lists solely in-frame clones and lacks some. The data hold under 130,000 clones, with 90% to 95% observed a single time. This sequence originates from a female donor with multiple sclerosis, enrolled in a pregnancy study. The V gene is TRBV18, the J gene TRBJ2-7; D possibly corresponds to TRBD1 (5 bases). The sequencing used peripheral blood, collected after pregnancy. Written as DNA, the CDR3 is TGTGCCAGCTCCCCCCGACAGCCACCCTACGAGCAGTACTTC. Translated: CASSPRQPPYEQYF.